Included here is one T cell receptor (beta chain) sequence, with context. The data stem from a study of blood T cell repertoires in COVID-19. Study-level background: T cells, B-cell-depleted T cells, or PBMCs provided the cDNA or gDNA that served as material.

Trimming took 2 bases from V and 4 from J; bases not matched to a gene: 6. CDR3 length: 16 residues. In germline, CDR1 is SGHRS, CDR2 YFSETQ. Authors' methods: Nucleated cell number was recorded as an estimate derived from reference gene primer amplification. The protocol was immunoSEQ multiplex PCR, while the TCRdb copy is restricted to in-frame clones and leaves out a portion. V, J and clone size are those of that table, while D and trimming were read from the DNA. The sample holds fewer than 150,000 clones, approximately 86% seen once. The sequence derives from a human donor in a cohort sampled during active COVID-19. The sequenced sample consisted of peripheral blood. The V gene is TRBV5-1, the J gene TRBJ1-1; 12 bases agree with TRBD1. The CDR3 bases are TGCGCCAGCAGCTTCGGGACAGGGGGCGGGGGCACTGAAGCTTTCTTT. Protein sequence: CASSFGTGGGGTEAFF. Complete variable domain (other parts from reference TRBV5-1 and TRBJ1-1): KAGVTQTPRYLIKTRGQQVTLSCSPISGHRSVSWYQQTPGQGLQFLFEYFSETQRNKGNFPGRFSGRQFSNSRSEMNVSTLELGDSALYLCASSFGTGGGGTEAFFGQGTRLTVV.